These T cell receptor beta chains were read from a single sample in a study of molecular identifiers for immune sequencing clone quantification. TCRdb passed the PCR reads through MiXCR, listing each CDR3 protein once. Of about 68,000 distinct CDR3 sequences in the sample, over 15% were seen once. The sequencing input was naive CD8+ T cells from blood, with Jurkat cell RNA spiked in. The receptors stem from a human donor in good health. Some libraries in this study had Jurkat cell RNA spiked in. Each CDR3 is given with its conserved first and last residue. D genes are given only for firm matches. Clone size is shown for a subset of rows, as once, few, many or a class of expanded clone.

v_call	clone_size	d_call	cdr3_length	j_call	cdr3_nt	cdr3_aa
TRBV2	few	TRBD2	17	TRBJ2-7	TGTGCCAGCAGTGGACTAGCGGGAGTAACCTCCGCCTACGAGCAGTACTTC	CASSGLAGVTSAYEQYF
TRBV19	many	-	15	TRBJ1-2	TGTGCCAGTAGTTCCCGGGACACTGATAACTATGGCTACACCTTC	CASSSRDTDNYGYTF
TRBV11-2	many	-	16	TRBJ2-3	TGTGCCAGCAGCTTAGATGCGGGGGCGACCACAGATACGCAGTATTTT	CASSLDAGATTDTQYF
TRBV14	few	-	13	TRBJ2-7	TGTGCCAGCAGCCACGGTCGGATCTACGAGCAGTACTTC	CASSHGRIYEQYF
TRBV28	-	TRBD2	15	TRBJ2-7	TGTGCCAGCAGTCTGGTTAGCGGGAGGGCCTATGAGCAGTACTTC	CASSLVSGRAYEQYF
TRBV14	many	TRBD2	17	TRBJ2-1	TGTGCCAGCAGCCAAGATTTGGGACTAGCGGGAGAGGATGAGCAGTTCTTC	CASSQDLGLAGEDEQFF
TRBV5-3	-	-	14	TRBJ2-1	TGTGCCAGCAGGGTGAGGGGCAGGGGCAATGAGCAGTTCTTC	CASRVRGRGNEQFF
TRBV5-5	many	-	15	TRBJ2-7	TGTGCCAGCAGCTCCAGAGTGGTGGGAGTCTACGAGCAGTACTTC	CASSSRVVGVYEQYF
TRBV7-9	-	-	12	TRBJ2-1	TGTGCCAGCAGCTTAGGGGCCAGTAAGCAGTTCTTC	CASSLGASKQFF
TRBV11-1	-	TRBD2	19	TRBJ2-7	TGTGCCAGTGCGCTTCTTCAGAGGGTAGCGGGAGGATTCGACAATGAGCAGTACTTC	CASALLQRVAGGFDNEQYF
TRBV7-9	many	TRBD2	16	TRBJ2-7	TGTGCCAGCAGCTCGGGCACTAGCGGGAGAGTGTACGAGCAGTACTTC	CASSSGTSGRVYEQYF
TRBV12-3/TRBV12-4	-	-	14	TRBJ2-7	TGTGCCAGCAGTTTATGGGACCCCTCCTACGAGCAGTACTTC	CASSLWDPSYEQYF
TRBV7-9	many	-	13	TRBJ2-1	TGTGCCAGCAGCCCGTCGGCTAGCTTTGAGCAGTTCTTC	CASSPSASFEQFF
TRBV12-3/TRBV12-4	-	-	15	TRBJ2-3	TGTGCCAGCAGCCACACCGAAGGGGCGCGAGATGCGCAGTATTTT	CASSHTEGARDAQYF
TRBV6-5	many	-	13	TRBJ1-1	TGTGCCAGCAGTTGGACAGTGAACACTGAAGCTTTCTTT	CASSWTVNTEAFF
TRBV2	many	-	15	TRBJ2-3	TGTGCCAGCAGTGAAGCGCGCGACTCTTTGGATACGCAGTATTTT	CASSEARDSLDTQYF
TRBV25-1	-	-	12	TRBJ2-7	TGTGCCAGCAGAGAATCCGCTCACGAGCAGTACTTC	CASRESAHEQYF
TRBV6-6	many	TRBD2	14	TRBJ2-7	TGTGCCAGCAGTCCCGGGACTACCTTATACGAGCAGTACTTC	CASSPGTTLYEQYF
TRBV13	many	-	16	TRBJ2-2	TGTGCCAGCAGCCCTCCCGACCGCTATGGCACCGGGGAGCTGTTTTTT	CASSPPDRYGTGELFF
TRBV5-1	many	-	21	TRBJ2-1	TGCGCCAGCAGCTTGGCCCCGATAATTCGGGCACAGGCGGGGCCCTACAATGAGCAGTTCTTC	CASSLAPIIRAQAGPYNEQFF
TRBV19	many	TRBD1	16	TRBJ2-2	TGTGCCAGTAGTAAGCGGCAGGGGGATTACACCGGGGAGCTGTTTTTT	CASSKRQGDYTGELFF
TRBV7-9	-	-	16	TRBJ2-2	TGTGCCAGCAGCTCTTTGAGGGGCGTAAACACCGGGGAGCTGTTTTTT	CASSSLRGVNTGELFF
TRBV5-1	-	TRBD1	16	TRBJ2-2	TGCGCCAGCAGCTCGGAAGGACAGGGGATTCCCGGGGAGCTGTTTTTT	CASSSEGQGIPGELFF
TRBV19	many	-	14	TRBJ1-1	TGTGCCAGTAGTATGGGGGGGGCGGGGACTGAAGCTTTCTTT	CASSMGGAGTEAFF
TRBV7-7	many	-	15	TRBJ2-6	TGTGCTAGCAGCCCGTTTGGCTCTGGGGCCAACGTCCTGACTTTC	CASSPFGSGANVLTF
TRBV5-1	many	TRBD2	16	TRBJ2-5	TGCGCCAGCAGCTCCCCCCTAGCGGAGTCACAAGAGACCCAGTACTTC	CASSSPLAESQETQYF
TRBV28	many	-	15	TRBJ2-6	TGTGCCAGCAGTTACTACGGGACGTTGGCCAACGTCCTGACTTTC	CASSYYGTLANVLTF
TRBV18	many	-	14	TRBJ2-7	TGTGCCAGCTCACCAACATGGACTGGGCTCGAGCAGTACTTC	CASSPTWTGLEQYF
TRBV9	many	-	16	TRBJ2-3	TGTGCCAGCAGCGTATACGGGATAGGAGGCACAGATACGCAGTATTTT	CASSVYGIGGTDTQYF